Each of the 32 T cell receptor beta chains below was sequenced from the same sample in a study of cytomegalovirus exposure and HLA in healthy donors. The PCR ran on 60 Vbeta and 13 Jbeta primers. This table comes from immunoSEQ multiplex PCR, and its TCRdb copy is limited to in-frame clones, with some not included. This table has just over 95,000 clones, about four fifths appearing once. Sample: PBMCs. The origin of the receptors is a human donor in good health.

This clone was counted only a few times. This sequence joins TRBV18 and TRBJ1-4; 7 bases are a match to TRBD1. V lost 4 bases and J lost 0; bases outside the gene matches: 11. Germline lookup yields CDR1 KGHSH and CDR2 LQKENI. This CDR3 comprises 18 residues. The DNA of the CDR3 is TGTGCCAGCTCACTAAGGACAGGCCTCCTTGCAACTAATGAAAAACTGTTTTTT. This translates into CASSLRTGLLATNEKLFF.

The chain couples TRBV19 to TRBJ2-3; perhaps TRBD2 as D (7 bases). This CDR3 has 14 residues. Germline V gene data show CDR1 as LNHDA and CDR2 as SQIVND (reference sequence). The V and J ends lost 4 bases and 7 bases respectively, with 15 bases between them. DNA of the CDR3: TGTGCCAGTAGTAAAGGGGGGGCCGCAAATACGCAGTATTTT. It codes for CASSKGGAANTQYF.

The chain combines TRBV5-1 with TRBJ2-3, with 9 bases aligning to TRBD2. Germline V gene lookup returns CDR1 SGHRS and CDR2 YFSETQ. The CDR3 is 16 amino acids. Trimming removed 0 bases from V and 4 bases from J; junction bases left unmatched: 6. CDR3 nucleotides: TGCGCCAGCAGCTTGGGAGGTAGCGGGAGAGCAGATACGCAGTATTTT. Its translation is CASSLGGSGRADTQYF.

This chain uses TRBV25-1 with TRBJ1-4; 8 bases line up with TRBD1. The germline CDR1 and CDR2 sequences are MGHDK and SYGVNS. V lost 4 bases and J lost 7; bases outside the gene matches: 5. This CDR3 has 14 residues. CDR3: CASSAGTGFEKLFF. The CDR3 nucleotides read TGTGCCAGCAGTGCCGGGACAGGCTTTGAAAAACTGTTTTTT. Complete variable domain (other parts from reference TRBV25-1 and TRBJ1-4): EADIYQTPRYLVIGTGKKITLECSQTMGHDKMYWYQQDPGMELHLIHYSYGVNSTEKGDLSSESTVSRIRTEHFPLTLESARPSHTSQYLCASSAGTGFEKLFFGSGTQLSVL.

This clone was recorded a few times. This sequence joins TRBV7-9 and TRBJ2-4, with TRBD2 as a possible D gene (5 bases). In germline, CDR1 is SEHNR, CDR2 FQNEAQ (reference sequence). V was pared by 5 bases and J by 8 bases, with 13 bases between. The CDR3 has 13 residues. The CDR3 DNA follows: TGTGCCAGCAGCCCGGACTTCCCGGACATTCAGTACTTC. Amino acid sequence: CASSPDFPDIQYF.

This clone was counted once. The rearrangement joins TRBV6-1 to TRBJ2-3, with D tentatively TRBD2 (5 bases). Germline values: CDR1 MNHNS, CDR2 SASEGT. The CDR3 loop spans 13 amino acids. V lost 5 bases to trimming and J lost 1 base, with 7 bases between them. Here the CDR3 DNA reads TGTGCCAGCAGTACCGGGGGCACAGATACGCAGTATTTT. It codes for CASSTGGTDTQYF.

The chain has TRBV13 and TRBJ2-1, with 8 bases matching TRBD2. J lost 14 bases, V lost 5 bases, and 8 bases had no gene match. The CDR3 totals 12 residues. Germline CDR1 PRHDT, CDR2 FYEKMQ (reference sequence). The CDR3 loop reads CASSERGTREFF. The CDR3 nucleotides are TGTGCCAGCAGCGAACGGGGGACTAGGGAGTTCTTC.

This clone has only one observation. This chain connects TRBV2 to TRBJ1-5; D call uncertain. Looked up from germline, CDR1 is SNHLY and CDR2 is FYNNEI. The CDR3 is 15 residues long. Between the trimmed V and J ends, which lost 5 bases and 5 bases, there was a span of 16 bases. The CDR3 nucleotides are TGTGCCAGCAGTCGGGCAGCCCGGAGGGATCAGCCCCAGCATTTT. This gives the protein CASSRAARRDQPQHF.

The J gene is TRBJ2-1, the V gene TRBV15; TRBD2 agrees at 13 bases. The J segment lost 8 bases and the V segment lost 1 base, leaving 2 bases of the junction unmatched. The CDR3 covers 15 residues. CDR1 and CDR2 (germline): LNHNV, YYDKDF (reference sequence). The CDR3 coding sequence is TGTGCCACCAGCAGAGGGACTAGCGGGAGCGATGAGCAGTTCTTC. Its protein is CATSRGTSGSDEQFF.

The chain links TRBV5-1 to TRBJ1-3; D call uncertain. Germline assignment: CDR1 SGHRS and CDR2 YFSETQ. The CDR3 spans 17 residues. Trimming took 4 bases from V and 0 from J, leaving 17 bases between them. CDR3 DNA sequence: TGCGCCAGCAGCGAGCGGGCTGTGGGCGGCTCTGGAAACACCATATATTTT. This translates into CASSERAVGGSGNTIYF.

This clone was observed once. This rearrangement joins TRBV19 to TRBJ1-2; 7 bases align to TRBD1. Germline lookup yields CDR1 LNHDA and CDR2 SQIVND (reference sequence). V was pared by 6 bases and J by 7 bases, with 8 bases of the junction left unmatched. The CDR3 length is 13 residues. The CDR3 is CASSLDRVSGYTF. CDR3 DNA sequence: TGTGCCAGTAGCCTCGACAGGGTGAGTGGCTACACCTTC.

The chain joins TRBV4-3 to TRBJ1-6; a weak D match, TRBD1 (6 bases). CDR3 length: 17 amino acids. Trimming pared 4 bases from V and 7 bases from J, leaving 20 bases between. Germline V gene lookup returns CDR1 LGHNA and CDR2 YSLEER. The CDR3 here is CASSLAGGARGNSPLHF. The CDR3 nucleotides are TGCGCCAGCAGCCTCGCCGGGGGGGCGCGTGGAAATTCACCCCTCCACTTT.

The chain joins TRBV5-4 to TRBJ2-3; possibly TRBD1 for D (5 bases). V lost 0 bases to trimming and J lost 4 bases, with 9 bases between them. The CDR3 has 14 residues. Germline CDR1 reads SGHNT; CDR2 reads YYREEE (reference sequence). The CDR3 nucleotides are TGTGCCAGCAGCTTGGCCAGGGTCGCAGATACGCAGTATTTT. It specifies CASSLARVADTQYF.

V usage is TRBV30 and J usage is TRBJ1-5; no clear D. The CDR3 length is 13 residues. In germline, CDR1 is GTSNPN, CDR2 SVGIG (reference sequence). V was shortened by 3 bases and J by 6 bases, with 12 bases between the two germline ends. This chain's CDR3 is CAWSVQLSQPQHF. CDR3 DNA sequence: TGTGCCTGGAGCGTACAGCTAAGTCAGCCCCAGCATTTT.

The chain uses TRBV29-1 and TRBJ1-4; D ambiguous. The CDR3 consists of 13 residues. The germline gives CDR1 SQVTM, CDR2 ANQGSEA. The V gene lost 2 bases and the J gene lost 4 bases, with 8 bases spanning the gap. This chain's CDR3 is CSVERRDNEKLFF. DNA for the CDR3: TGCAGCGTTGAAAGGCGGGATAATGAAAAACTGTTTTTT. Filled out from reference TRBV29-1 and TRBJ1-4, the complete variable domain reads SAVISQKPSRDICQRGTSLTIQCQVDSQVTMMFWYRQQPGQSLTLIATANQGSEATYESGFVIDKFPISRPNLTFSTLTVSNMSPEDSSIYLCSVERRDNEKLFFGSGTQLSVL.

This clone is a singleton in its sample. The rearrangement uses TRBV27 and TRBJ1-5; D remains unclear. Trimming took 5 bases from V and 2 from J, leaving 16 bases between them. The CDR3 loop spans 16 amino acids. Looked up from germline, CDR1 is MNHEY and CDR2 is SMNVEV (reference sequence). CDR3 sequence reads: CASSLTAGGRNQPQHF. CDR3 sequence (DNA): TGTGCCAGCAGTCTTACTGCAGGTGGGCGCAATCAGCCCCAGCATTTT.

The chain employs TRBV18 and TRBJ1-2; 8 nucleotides agree with TRBD1. The CDR3 has 12 amino acids. Germline lookup yields CDR1 KGHSH and CDR2 LQKENI. V was pared by 2 bases and J by 7 bases, with 0 bases of the junction left unmatched. CDR3 in DNA: TGTGCCAGCTCACCAGACAGGGGTGGCTACACCTTC. It specifies CASSPDRGGYTF.

The chain couples TRBV5-1 to TRBJ1-2, with 10 nucleotides matching TRBD1. The CDR3 length is 15 residues. V gave up 4 bases and J gave up 5 bases; unmatched junction bases: 8. In germline, CDR1 is SGHRS, CDR2 YFSETQ. CDR3 in DNA: TGCGCCAGCAGCAGGGACAGGGGCTCGTGGTATGGCTACACCTTC. Amino acids: CASSRDRGSWYGYTF.

This clone was counted ten times or more. J is TRBJ2-2 and V is TRBV4-3; 7 nucleotides line up with TRBD1. V lost 0 bases and J lost 7; bases outside the gene matches: 5. Germline CDR1 and CDR2: LGHNA and YSLEER. This CDR3 contains 15 residues. For the CDR3, the DNA is TGCGCCAGCAGCCAAGAGGAAACAGGGGTCGGGGAGCTGTTTTTT. Protein sequence: CASSQEETGVGELFF.

The chain employs TRBV10-3 and TRBJ2-1, with 16 bases fitting TRBD2. Germline assignment: CDR1 ENHRY and CDR2 SYGVKD. This CDR3 comprises 17 residues. Losses at the gene ends were 2 bases for V and 11 bases for J; bases not matched to a gene: 9. The CDR3 region is CAISEPTLGLAGGQQFF. The CDR3 nucleotides read TGTGCCATCAGTGAGCCTACGTTGGGACTAGCGGGGGGGCAGCAGTTCTTC.

J is TRBJ1-3 and V is TRBV5-1; 10 nucleotides align to TRBD1. The CDR3 has 18 amino acids. Per the germline V gene, CDR1 is SGHRS and CDR2 is YFSETQ. V lost 4 bases, J lost 0 bases, and 10 bases stayed unmatched. CDR3 DNA: TGCGCCAGCAGCGTAGGGACAGGGGTGAGAAACTCTGGAAACACCATATATTTT. Its translation is CASSVGTGVRNSGNTIYF. Full variable domain (remainder filled in from reference TRBV5-1 and TRBJ1-3): KAGVTQTPRYLIKTRGQQVTLSCSPISGHRSVSWYQQTPGQGLQFLFEYFSETQRNKGNFPGRFSGRQFSNSRSEMNVSTLELGDSALYLCASSVGTGVRNSGNTIYFGEGSWLTVV.

The chain has TRBV20-1 and TRBJ2-2; a weak D match, TRBD1 (5 bases). CDR1 is DFQATT, CDR2 SNEGSKA, per germline (reference sequence). Between the trimmed V and J ends, which lost 4 bases and 7 bases, there was a span of 7 bases. The CDR3 covers 11 residues. CDR3 in DNA: TGCAGTGCTATGACAGTCGGGGAGCTGTTTTTT. It encodes CSAMTVGELFF.

This clone was seen a handful of times. This chain connects TRBV7-9 to TRBJ1-4, with 7 bases fitting TRBD1. This CDR3 has 15 residues. Germline CDR1 SEHNR, CDR2 FQNEAQ (reference sequence). Unmatched junction bases numbered 9, after V lost 4 bases and J lost 7 bases. The CDR3 reads CASSSSGGRSEKLFF. The CDR3, as DNA: TGTGCCAGCAGCTCCTCAGGGGGTAGGAGTGAAAAACTGTTTTTT.

This clone was seen ten or more times. The V call is TRBV4-3, the J call TRBJ2-7; D is perhaps TRBD2 (6 bases). This CDR3 contains 18 residues. Germline CDR1 reads LGHNA; CDR2 reads YSLEER. V lost 0 bases to trimming and J lost 4 bases, with 22 bases between them. The CDR3 protein is CASSQEYLAWTNEYEQYF. DNA of the CDR3: TGCGCCAGCAGCCAAGAATATTTGGCCTGGACTAACGAGTACGAGCAGTACTTC.

V gene TRBV11-2 combines with J gene TRBJ2-5; TRBD2 is a possible D gene (6 bases). Trimming left V 1 base short and J 0 bases short, with 9 bases between. Germline loops: CDR1 SGHAT, CDR2 FQNNGV. CDR3 length: 15 residues. CDR3 region: CASSLAEGNQETQYF. As DNA, the CDR3 is TGTGCCAGCAGCTTAGCGGAGGGTAACCAAGAGACCCAGTACTTC.

The chain couples TRBV7-7 to TRBJ2-7, with D perhaps TRBD2 (6 bases). This CDR3 is 13 amino acids long. Trimming took off 5 bases at V and 6 bases at J, with 14 bases between the two ends. The V gene's germline CDR1 is SSHAT and CDR2 FNYEAQ (reference sequence). CDR3 sequence (DNA): TGTGCCAGCAGCCCTCAACGACTAGGCGAGCAGTACTTC. Amino acids: CASSPQRLGEQYF.

About this clone itself: Other DNA sequences in the same sample also yield this CDR3. The gene calls are TRBV10-1 and TRBJ2-7; perhaps TRBD1 as D (6 bases). This CDR3 spans 13 amino acids. Germline V gives CDR1 WNHNN, CDR2 SYGVQD (reference sequence). The V and J ends lost 6 bases and 6 bases respectively, with 15 bases between them. The CDR3, as DNA: TGCGCCAGCAGCCCCTCAGGGGTCGGCGAGCAGTACTTC. It yields the protein CASSPSGVGEQYF.

The rearrangement uses TRBV6-1 and TRBJ1-2; 12 positions match TRBD1. CDR1 is MNHNS and CDR2 is SASEGT in the germline V gene. The CDR3 has 15 amino acids. V dropped 2 bases and J dropped 8; count of bases not matched to a gene: 6. CDR3 region: CASSELGQGARGYTF. The CDR3 nucleotides are TGTGCCAGCAGTGAACTGGGACAGGGGGCGAGGGGCTACACCTTC.

J is TRBJ2-1 and V is TRBV7-9, with D perhaps TRBD2 (5 bases). V shed 5 bases and J shed 14 bases, with 22 bases lying between them. CDR1 is SEHNR, CDR2 FQNEAQ, per germline (reference sequence). The CDR3 contains 14 residues. CDR3 coding DNA: TGTGCCAGCAGCCACCCCTCGCGGACGGAGGTCGAGTTCTTC. It codes for CASSHPSRTEVEFF.

The CDR3 region has the DNA TGTGCCAGCAGCCAAGGGGGTCCGGAGACCCAGTACTTC. This codes for CASSQGGPETQYF. The V and J genes are TRBV7-2 and TRBJ2-5, with TRBD1 as a possible D gene (6 bases). CDR1 is SGHTA, CDR2 FQGNSA, per germline. This CDR3 is 13 amino acids long. V lost 5 bases and J lost 5, with 12 bases in between.

V gene TRBV5-1 combines with J gene TRBJ2-7, with D possibly TRBD1 on 5 matching bases. The V gene's germline CDR1 is SGHRS and CDR2 YFSETQ. Trimming cost V 1 base and J 11 bases, with 16 bases left between them. The CDR3 totals 13 residues. The CDR3 here is CASSLRVDSEEYF. In DNA form, the CDR3 reads TGCGCCAGCAGCTTGCGGGTAGACAGTGAAGAGTACTTC.

This clone was seen only a few times. V and J are TRBV6-5 and TRBJ2-3; 12 bases match TRBD2. Looked up from germline, CDR1 is MNHEY and CDR2 is SVGAGI. The CDR3 extends over 15 amino acids. V dropped 5 bases and J dropped 2; count of bases not matched to a gene: 2. The CDR3 spells CASSPSGGATDTQYF. The CDR3 coding sequence is TGTGCCAGCAGTCCTAGCGGGGGGGCCACAGATACGCAGTATTTT.